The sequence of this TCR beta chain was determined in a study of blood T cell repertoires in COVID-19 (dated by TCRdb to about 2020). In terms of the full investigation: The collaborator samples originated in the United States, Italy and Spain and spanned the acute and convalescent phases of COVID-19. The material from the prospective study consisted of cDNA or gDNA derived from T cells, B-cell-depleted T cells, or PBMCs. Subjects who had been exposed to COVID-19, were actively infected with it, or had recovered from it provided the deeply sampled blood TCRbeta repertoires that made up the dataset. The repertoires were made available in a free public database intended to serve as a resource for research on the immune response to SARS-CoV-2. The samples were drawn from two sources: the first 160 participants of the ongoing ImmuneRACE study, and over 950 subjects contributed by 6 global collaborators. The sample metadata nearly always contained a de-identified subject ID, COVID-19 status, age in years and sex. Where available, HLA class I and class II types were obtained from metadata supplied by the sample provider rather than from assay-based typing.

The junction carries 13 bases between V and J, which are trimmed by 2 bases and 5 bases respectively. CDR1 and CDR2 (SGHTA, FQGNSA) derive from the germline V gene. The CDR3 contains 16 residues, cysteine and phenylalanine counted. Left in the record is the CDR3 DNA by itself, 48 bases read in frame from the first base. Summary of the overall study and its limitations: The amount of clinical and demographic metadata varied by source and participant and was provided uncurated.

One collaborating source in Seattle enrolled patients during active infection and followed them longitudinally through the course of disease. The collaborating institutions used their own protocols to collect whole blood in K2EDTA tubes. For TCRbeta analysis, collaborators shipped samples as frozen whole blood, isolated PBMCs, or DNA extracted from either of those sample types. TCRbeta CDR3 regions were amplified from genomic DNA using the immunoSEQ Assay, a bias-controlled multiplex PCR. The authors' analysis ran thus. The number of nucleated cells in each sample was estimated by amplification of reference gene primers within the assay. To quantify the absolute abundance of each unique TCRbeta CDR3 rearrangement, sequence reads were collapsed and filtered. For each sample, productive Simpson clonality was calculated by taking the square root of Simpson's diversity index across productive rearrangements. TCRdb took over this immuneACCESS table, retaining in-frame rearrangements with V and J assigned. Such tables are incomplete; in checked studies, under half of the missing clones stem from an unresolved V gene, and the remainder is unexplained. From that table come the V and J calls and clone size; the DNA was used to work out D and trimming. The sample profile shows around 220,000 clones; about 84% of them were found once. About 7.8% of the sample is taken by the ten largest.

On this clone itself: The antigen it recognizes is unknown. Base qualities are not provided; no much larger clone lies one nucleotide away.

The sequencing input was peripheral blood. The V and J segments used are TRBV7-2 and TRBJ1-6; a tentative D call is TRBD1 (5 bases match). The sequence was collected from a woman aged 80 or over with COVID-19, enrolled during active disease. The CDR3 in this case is CASSLIGGPDNSPLHF. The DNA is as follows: TGTGCCAGCAGCTTAATCGGGGGACCAGATAATTCACCCCTCCACTTT.